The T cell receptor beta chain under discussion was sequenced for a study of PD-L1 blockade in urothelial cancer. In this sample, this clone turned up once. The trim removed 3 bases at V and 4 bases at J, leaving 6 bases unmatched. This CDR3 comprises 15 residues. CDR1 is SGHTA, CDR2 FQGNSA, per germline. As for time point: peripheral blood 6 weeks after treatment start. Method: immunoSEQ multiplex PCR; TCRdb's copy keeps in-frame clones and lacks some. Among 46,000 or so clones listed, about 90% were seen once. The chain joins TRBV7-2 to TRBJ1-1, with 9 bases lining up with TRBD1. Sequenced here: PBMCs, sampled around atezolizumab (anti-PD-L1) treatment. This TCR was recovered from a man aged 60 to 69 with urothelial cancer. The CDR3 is CASSFTGGYFTEAFF. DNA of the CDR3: TGTGCCAGCAGCTTCACAGGGGGCTATTTCACTGAAGCTTTCTTT. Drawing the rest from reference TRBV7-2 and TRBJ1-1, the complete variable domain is GAGVSQSPSNKVTEKGKDVELRCDPISGHTALYWYRQSLGQGLEFLIYFQGNSAPDKSGLPSDRFSAERTGGSVSTLTIQRTQQEDSAVYLCASSFTGGYFTEAFFGQGTRLTVV.